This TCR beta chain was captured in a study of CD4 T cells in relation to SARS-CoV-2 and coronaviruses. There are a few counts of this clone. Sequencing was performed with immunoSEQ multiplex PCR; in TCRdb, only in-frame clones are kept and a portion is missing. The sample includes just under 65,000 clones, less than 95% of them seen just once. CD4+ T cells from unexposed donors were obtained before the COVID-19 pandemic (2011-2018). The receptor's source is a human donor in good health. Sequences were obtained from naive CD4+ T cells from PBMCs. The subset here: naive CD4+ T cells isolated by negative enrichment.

CDR3 amino acids: CASSVLAGNEQFF. The DNA of the CDR3 is TGTGCCAGCAGCGTACTAGCGGGTAATGAGCAGTTCTTC. V and J are TRBV5-5 and TRBJ2-1; 9 nucleotides agree with TRBD2. CDR1 is SGHKS, CDR2 YYEKEE, per germline (reference sequence). The trim removed 4 bases at V and 7 bases at J, leaving 3 bases unmatched. This CDR3 has 13 residues.